The 19 T cell receptor beta chains in this list originate from one sample, sequenced in a study of T cells in localized non-small cell lung cancer. The repertoire was sequenced with immunoSEQ multiplex PCR; TCRdb's copy has only in-frame clones and lacks some. The sample comprises 50,000 to 70,000 clones, 81% of which are singletons, and around 4.8% rests with the top ten. Sequenced here: PBMCs, sampled before any cancer treatment. All receptors come from a man aged 35 to 70 with stage II lung adenocarcinoma.

The chain employs TRBV5-1 and TRBJ1-2; a weak D match, TRBD1 (6 bases). CDR1 and CDR2 (germline): SGHRS, YFSETQ. The V end was cut by 0 bases, the J end by 7 bases, with 13 bases between. CDR3 size: 14 residues. CDR3 in DNA: TGCGCCAGCAGCTTGGAGGGGGTAGAGAGTGGCTACACCTTC. Translated: CASSLEGVESGYTF.

CDR3 amino acids: CASSMVGDVQETQYF. The CDR3 nucleotides are TGCGCCAGCAGCATGGTAGGAGACGTCCAAGAGACCCAGTACTTC. The chain carries TRBV5-1 and TRBJ2-5; the D is unclear. The CDR3 runs to 15 residues. Germline-derived CDR1 and CDR2 are SGHRS and YFSETQ. Trimming pared 4 bases from V and 1 base from J, leaving 14 bases between. Full variable domain (rest looked up from reference TRBV5-1 and TRBJ2-5): KAGVTQTPRYLIKTRGQQVTLSCSPISGHRSVSWYQQTPGQGLQFLFEYFSETQRNKGNFPGRFSGRQFSNSRSEMNVSTLELGDSALYLCASSMVGDVQETQYFGPGTRLLVL.

The chain has TRBV2 and TRBJ2-6; maybe TRBD1 (6 bases). The V end was cut by 6 bases, the J end by 2 bases, with 14 bases between. Germline CDR1 SNHLY, CDR2 FYNNEI. This CDR3 is 16 amino acids long. CDR3 bases: TGTGCCAGCAGCGAATCCGAGGGGGCTGGGGCCAACGTCCTGACTTTC. Translation gives CASSESEGAGANVLTF.

The rearrangement uses TRBV5-1 and TRBJ2-7; 10 bases fit TRBD2. Trimming took 4 bases from V and 5 from J; bases not matched to a gene: 3. CDR1 and CDR2 (germline): SGHRS, YFSETQ. The CDR3 has 13 amino acids. The CDR3 DNA is TGCGCCAGCAGCCTAGCGGGAGCTAACGAGCAGTACTTC. Its translation is CASSLAGANEQYF.

This chain connects TRBV6-6 to TRBJ1-4; possible D gene TRBD1, 6 bases. V gave up 5 bases and J gave up 4 bases, with 14 bases separating them. This CDR3 contains 15 residues. Germline CDR1 and CDR2: MNHNY and SVGAGI (reference sequence). The CDR3 DNA reads as TGTGCCAGCAGTCCCCCAGCAGGGGTTAATGAAAAACTGTTTTTT. It specifies CASSPPAGVNEKLFF.

The V call is TRBV7-9, the J call TRBJ2-5, with TRBD2 as a possible D gene (6 bases). The CDR3 is 13 residues long. V lost 8 bases and J 6 bases, leaving 16 bases between the germline ends. Germline values: CDR1 SEHNR, CDR2 FQNEAQ (reference sequence). CDR3 sequence: CASGPRGGKTQYF. In nucleotides, the CDR3 is TGTGCCAGCGGGCCCCGGGGAGGAAAGACCCAGTACTTC. The entire variable domain, with the rest obtained from reference TRBV7-9 and TRBJ2-5, is as follows: DTGVSQNPRHKITKRGQNVTFRCDPISEHNRLYWYRQTLGQGPEFLTYFQNEAQLEKSRLLSDRFSAERPKGSFSTLEIQRTEQGDSAMYLCASGPRGGKTQYFGPGTRLLVL.

For this clone: Other nucleotide sequences from this sample produce the same CDR3. The chain employs TRBV11-2 and TRBJ2-5; D gene ambiguous. The CDR3 consists of 12 residues. From germline, CDR1 is SGHAT and CDR2 FQNNGV. The ends were cut back, 0 bases at V and 5 bases at J, with 4 bases in the middle. This chain's CDR3 is CASSLDGETQYF. The CDR3, as DNA: TGTGCCAGCAGCTTAGATGGGGAGACCCAGTACTTC.

The V call is TRBV9, the J call TRBJ1-3, with a weak D call TRBD1 (5 bases). The CDR3 consists of 14 residues. V gave up 2 bases and J gave up 0 bases, with 6 bases separating them. Germline CDR1 is SGDLS and CDR2 is YYNGEE. CDR3 DNA: TGTGCCAGCAGCGTGGGGGACTCTGGAAACACCATATATTTT. Translation: CASSVGDSGNTIYF.

The J gene is TRBJ2-1, the V gene TRBV29-1; 8 bases agree with TRBD1. The CDR3 loop spans 14 amino acids. Germline lookup yields CDR1 SQVTM and CDR2 ANQGSEA. Losses at the gene ends were 7 bases for V and 2 bases for J; bases not matched to a gene: 7. CDR3 sequence (DNA): TGCAGCGCTCTCACGGGACAGGCCTACAATGAGCAGTTCTTC. This translates into CSALTGQAYNEQFF.

This clone was found a few times. This CDR3 reads CASSTGVSYEQYF. DNA for the CDR3: TGTGCCAGTTCTACTGGGGTCTCCTACGAGCAGTACTTC. The gene calls are TRBV19 and TRBJ2-7; no reliable D call. Germline CDR1 LNHDA, CDR2 SQIVND (reference sequence). The CDR3 extends over 13 amino acids. Trimming cost V 8 bases and J 0 bases, with 11 bases left between them.

V gene TRBV5-1 combines with J gene TRBJ1-2, with 7 bases lining up with TRBD1. CDR3 length: 12 residues. Germline V gene sequence: CDR1 SGHRS, CDR2 YFSETQ. Trimming removed 4 bases from V and 4 bases from J; junction bases left unmatched: 1. CDR3 in DNA: TGCGCCAGCAGCGGGGACAGCTATGGCTACACCTTC. Translated, it gives CASSGDSYGYTF.

The chain employs TRBV4-2 and TRBJ2-1; 9 positions match TRBD2. From germline, CDR1 is LGHNA and CDR2 YNFKEQ. The CDR3 is 15 amino acids. Losses at the gene ends were 5 bases for V and 1 base for J; bases not matched to a gene: 3. The CDR3 nucleotides are TGTGCCAGCAGCATCCTAGCGGGGTCCTACAATGAGCAGTTCTTC. Its translation: CASSILAGSYNEQFF.

This chain connects TRBV5-4 to TRBJ1-1; a weak D match, TRBD1 (6 bases). Germline-derived CDR1 and CDR2 are SGHNT and YYREEE (reference sequence). Trimming removed 4 bases at V and 1 base at J, with 17 bases between. The CDR3 is 16 residues long. CDR3 residues: CASSLGRGRGNTEAFF. CDR3 sequence (DNA): TGTGCCAGCAGCCTCGGCAGGGGACGGGGGAACACTGAAGCTTTCTTT.

The rearrangement joins TRBV7-3 to TRBJ2-1, with 13 bases aligning to TRBD2. The germline V gene encodes CDR1 SGHTA and CDR2 FQGTGA. This CDR3 is built from 16 residues. V was pared by 4 bases and J by 7 bases, with 7 bases of the junction left unmatched. CDR3 sequence (DNA): TGTGCCAGCAGCTCAGGACTAGCGGGAGTGGAAAATGAGCAGTTCTTC. This codes for CASSSGLAGVENEQFF.

The chain is built from TRBV2 and TRBJ2-1, with D perhaps matching TRBD1 (5 bases). Germline CDR1 and CDR2: SNHLY and FYNNEI. The CDR3 has 16 amino acids. V lost 2 bases to trimming and J lost 1 base, with 12 bases between them. The CDR3: CASSERGGASYNEQFF. For the CDR3, the DNA is TGTGCCAGCAGTGAAAGGGGTGGGGCGTCCTACAATGAGCAGTTCTTC.

This clone appeared a few times. This chain uses TRBV4-2 with TRBJ1-2; TRBD1 matches at 7 bases. This CDR3 is built from 16 residues. Germline V gene data show CDR1 as LGHNA and CDR2 as YNFKEQ. V was pared by 0 bases and J by 3 bases, with 7 bases of the junction left unmatched. For the CDR3, the DNA is TGTGCCAGCAGCCAAGATCCAGGGGGTAAGGACTATGGCTACACCTTC. Translating it yields CASSQDPGGKDYGYTF.

V usage is TRBV18 and J usage is TRBJ2-1; no definite D call. CDR1 and CDR2 from the germline V gene are KGHSH and LQKENI. Trimming left V 3 bases short and J 0 bases short, with 9 bases between. The length of the CDR3 is 15 residues. This CDR3 reads CASSPALSSYNEQFF. The CDR3 coding sequence is TGTGCCAGCTCACCTGCACTGAGCTCCTACAATGAGCAGTTCTTC.

The rearrangement links TRBV6-6 to TRBJ2-3; perhaps TRBD2 as D (5 bases). Germline V gene data show CDR1 as MNHNY and CDR2 as SVGAGI (reference sequence). The length of the CDR3 is 15 residues. V dropped 7 bases and J dropped 1 base, with 15 bases sitting between them. The CDR3, as DNA: TGTGCCAGCACCAAGGACCGGGGAGGCACAGATACGCAGTATTTT. Translation gives CASTKDRGGTDTQYF.

The chain has TRBV11-3 and TRBJ1-1, with D perhaps matching TRBD1 (5 bases). V was cut by 4 bases and J by 0 bases, with 12 bases left in between. This CDR3 contains 15 residues. Per the germline V gene, CDR1 is SGHNT and CDR2 is YENEEA. CDR3 residues: CASSSGRIMNTEAFF. The CDR3 nucleotides are TGTGCCAGCAGCTCAGGGAGGATCATGAACACTGAAGCTTTCTTT.